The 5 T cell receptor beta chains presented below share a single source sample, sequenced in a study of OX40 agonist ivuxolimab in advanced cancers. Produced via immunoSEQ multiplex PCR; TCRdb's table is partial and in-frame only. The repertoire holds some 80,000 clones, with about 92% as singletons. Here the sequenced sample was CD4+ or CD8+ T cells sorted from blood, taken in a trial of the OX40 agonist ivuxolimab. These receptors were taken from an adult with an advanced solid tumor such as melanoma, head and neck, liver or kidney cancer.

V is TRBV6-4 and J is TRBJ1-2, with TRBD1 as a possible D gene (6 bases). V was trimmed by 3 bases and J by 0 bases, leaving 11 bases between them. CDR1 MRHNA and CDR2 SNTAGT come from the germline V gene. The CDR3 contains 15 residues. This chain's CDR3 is CASSEGAEANYGYTF. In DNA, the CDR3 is TGTGCCAGCAGTGAGGGGGCAGAAGCTAACTATGGCTACACCTTC.

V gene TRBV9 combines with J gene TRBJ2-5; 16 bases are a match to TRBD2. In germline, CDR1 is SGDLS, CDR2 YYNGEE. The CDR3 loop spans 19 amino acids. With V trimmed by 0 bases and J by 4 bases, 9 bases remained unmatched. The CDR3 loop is CASSVVPGTSGGAGETQYF. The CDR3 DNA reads TGTGCCAGCAGCGTAGTTCCCGGGACTAGCGGGGGGGCCGGAGAGACCCAGTACTTC.

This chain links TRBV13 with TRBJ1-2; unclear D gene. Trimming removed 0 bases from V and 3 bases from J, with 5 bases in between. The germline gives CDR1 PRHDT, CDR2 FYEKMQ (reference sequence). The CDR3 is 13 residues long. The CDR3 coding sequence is TGTGCCAGCAGCTTAGGGACCGACTATGGCTACACCTTC. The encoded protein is CASSLGTDYGYTF.

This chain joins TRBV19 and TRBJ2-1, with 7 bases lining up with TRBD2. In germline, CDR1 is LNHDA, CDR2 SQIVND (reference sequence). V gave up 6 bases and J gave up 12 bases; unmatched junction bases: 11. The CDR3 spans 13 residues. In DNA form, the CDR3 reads TGTGCCAGTAGCTTCGGCGGGGGTTTGGGGCAGTTCTTC. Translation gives CASSFGGGLGQFF.

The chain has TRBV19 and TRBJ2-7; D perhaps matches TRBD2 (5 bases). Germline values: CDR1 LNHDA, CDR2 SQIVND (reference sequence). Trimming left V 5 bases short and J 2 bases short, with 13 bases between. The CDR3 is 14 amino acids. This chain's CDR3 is CASSPGEGAYEQYF. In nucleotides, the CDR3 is TGTGCCAGTAGTCCGGGTGAGGGTGCCTACGAGCAGTACTTC.